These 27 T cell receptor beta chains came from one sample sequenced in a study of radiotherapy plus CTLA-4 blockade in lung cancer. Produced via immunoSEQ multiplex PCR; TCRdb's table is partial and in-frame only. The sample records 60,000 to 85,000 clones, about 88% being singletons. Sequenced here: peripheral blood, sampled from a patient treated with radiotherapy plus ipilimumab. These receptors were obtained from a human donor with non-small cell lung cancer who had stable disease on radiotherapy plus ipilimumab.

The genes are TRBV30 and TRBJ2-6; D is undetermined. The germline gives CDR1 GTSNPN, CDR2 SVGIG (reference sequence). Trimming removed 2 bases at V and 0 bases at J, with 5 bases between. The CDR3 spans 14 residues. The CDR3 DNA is TGTGCCTGGAGTTTAGTCTCTGGGGCCAACGTCCTGACTTTC. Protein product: CAWSLVSGANVLTF.

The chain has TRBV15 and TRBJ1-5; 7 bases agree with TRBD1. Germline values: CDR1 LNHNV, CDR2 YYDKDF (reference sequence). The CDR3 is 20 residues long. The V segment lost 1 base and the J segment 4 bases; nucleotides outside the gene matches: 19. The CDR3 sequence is CATSRVLLQLGAGGNQPQHF. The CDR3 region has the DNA TGTGCCACCAGCAGAGTGTTACTTCAACTTGGTGCAGGGGGAAATCAGCCCCAGCATTTT.

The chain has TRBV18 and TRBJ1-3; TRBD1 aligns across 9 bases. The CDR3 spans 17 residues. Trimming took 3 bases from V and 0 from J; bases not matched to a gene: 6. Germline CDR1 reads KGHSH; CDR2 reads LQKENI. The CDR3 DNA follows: TGTGCCAGCTCACCCGTTCCGGGACAGGGCTCTGGAAACACCATATATTTT. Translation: CASSPVPGQGSGNTIYF.

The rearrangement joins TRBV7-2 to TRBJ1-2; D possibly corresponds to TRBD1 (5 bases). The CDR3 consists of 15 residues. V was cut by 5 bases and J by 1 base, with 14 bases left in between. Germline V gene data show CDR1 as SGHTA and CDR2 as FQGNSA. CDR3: CASSRQILFNYGYTF. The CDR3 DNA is TGTGCCAGCAGCCGACAGATCCTCTTTAACTATGGCTACACCTTC.

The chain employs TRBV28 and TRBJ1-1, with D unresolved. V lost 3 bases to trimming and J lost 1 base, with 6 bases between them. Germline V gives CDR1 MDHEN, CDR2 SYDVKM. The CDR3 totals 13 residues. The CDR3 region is CASSLVGNTEAFF. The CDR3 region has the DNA TGTGCCAGCAGTTTGGTGGGGAACACTGAAGCTTTCTTT.

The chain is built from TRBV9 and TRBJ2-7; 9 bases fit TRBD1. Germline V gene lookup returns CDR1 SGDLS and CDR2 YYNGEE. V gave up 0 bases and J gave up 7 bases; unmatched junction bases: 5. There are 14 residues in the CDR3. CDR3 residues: CASSVGTGVGEQYF. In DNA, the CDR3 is TGTGCCAGCAGCGTAGGGACAGGGGTAGGAGAGCAGTACTTC.

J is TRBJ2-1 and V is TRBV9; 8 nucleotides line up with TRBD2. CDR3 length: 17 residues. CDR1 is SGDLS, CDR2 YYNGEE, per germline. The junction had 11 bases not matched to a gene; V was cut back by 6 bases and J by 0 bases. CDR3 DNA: TGTGCCAGCAATCGAAACCTTAGCGGGGTCTCCTACAATGAGCAGTTCTTC. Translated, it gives CASNRNLSGVSYNEQFF.

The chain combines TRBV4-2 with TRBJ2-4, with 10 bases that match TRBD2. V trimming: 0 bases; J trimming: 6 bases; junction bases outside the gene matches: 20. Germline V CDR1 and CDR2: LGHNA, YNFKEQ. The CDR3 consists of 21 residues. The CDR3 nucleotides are TGTGCCAGCAGCCAAGAGGCTCTAGCGGGAGCCACTCAAACGTTTTCAAACATTCAGTACTTC. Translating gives CASSQEALAGATQTFSNIQYF.

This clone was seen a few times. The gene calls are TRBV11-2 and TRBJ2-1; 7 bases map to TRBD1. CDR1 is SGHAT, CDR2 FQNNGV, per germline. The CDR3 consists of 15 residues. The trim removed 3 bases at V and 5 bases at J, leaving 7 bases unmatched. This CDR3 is CASSLGRQGDNEQFF. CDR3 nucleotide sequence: TGTGCCAGCAGCTTGGGCCGGCAGGGGGACAATGAGCAGTTCTTC.

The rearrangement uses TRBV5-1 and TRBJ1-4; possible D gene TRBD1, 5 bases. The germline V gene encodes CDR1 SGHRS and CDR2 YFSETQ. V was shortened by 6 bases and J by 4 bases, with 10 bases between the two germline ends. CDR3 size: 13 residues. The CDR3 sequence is CASTGADNEKLFF. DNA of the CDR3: TGCGCCAGCACCGGGGCCGATAATGAAAAACTGTTTTTT.

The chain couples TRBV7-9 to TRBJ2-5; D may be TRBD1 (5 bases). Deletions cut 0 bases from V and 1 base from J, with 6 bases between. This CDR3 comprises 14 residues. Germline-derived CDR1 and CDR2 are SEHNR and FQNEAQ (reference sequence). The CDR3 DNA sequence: TGTGCCAGCAGCTTAGCACAGGTCCAAGAGACCCAGTACTTC. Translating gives CASSLAQVQETQYF.

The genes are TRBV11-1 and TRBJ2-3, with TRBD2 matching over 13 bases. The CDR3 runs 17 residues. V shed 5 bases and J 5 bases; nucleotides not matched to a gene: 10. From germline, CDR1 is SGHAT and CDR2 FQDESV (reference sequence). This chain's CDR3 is CASSEGTSGRVGDTQYF. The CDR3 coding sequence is TGTGCCAGCAGCGAAGGCACTAGCGGGAGGGTCGGAGATACGCAGTATTTT.

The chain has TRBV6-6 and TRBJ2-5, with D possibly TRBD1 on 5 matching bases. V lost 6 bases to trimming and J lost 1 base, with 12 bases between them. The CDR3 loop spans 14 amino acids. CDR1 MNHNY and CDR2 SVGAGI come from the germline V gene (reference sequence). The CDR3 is CASSPRAPQETQYF. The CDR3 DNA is TGTGCCAGCAGCCCCAGGGCCCCCCAAGAGACCCAGTACTTC.

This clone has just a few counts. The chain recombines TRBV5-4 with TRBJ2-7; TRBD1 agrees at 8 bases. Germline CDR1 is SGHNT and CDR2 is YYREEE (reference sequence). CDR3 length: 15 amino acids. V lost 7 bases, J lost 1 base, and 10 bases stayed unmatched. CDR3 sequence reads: CASQISGQGSYEQYF. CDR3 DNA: TGTGCCAGCCAAATCTCCGGACAGGGATCCTACGAGCAGTACTTC.

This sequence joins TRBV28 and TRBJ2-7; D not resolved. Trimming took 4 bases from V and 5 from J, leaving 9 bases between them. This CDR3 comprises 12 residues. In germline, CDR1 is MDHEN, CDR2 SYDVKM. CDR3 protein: CASSSYPHEQYF. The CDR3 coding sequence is TGTGCCAGCAGTTCTTACCCCCACGAGCAGTACTTC.

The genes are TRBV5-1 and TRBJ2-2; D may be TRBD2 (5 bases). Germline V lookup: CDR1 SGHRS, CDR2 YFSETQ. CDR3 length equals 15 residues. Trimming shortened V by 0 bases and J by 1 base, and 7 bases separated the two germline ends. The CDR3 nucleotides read TGCGCCAGCAGCTTGGTCAGCGGGAACACCGGGGAGCTGTTTTTT. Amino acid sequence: CASSLVSGNTGELFF.

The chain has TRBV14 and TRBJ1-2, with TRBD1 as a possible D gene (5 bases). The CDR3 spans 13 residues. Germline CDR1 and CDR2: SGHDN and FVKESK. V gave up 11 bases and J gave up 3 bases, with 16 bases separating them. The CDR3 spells CARYSRGDYGYTF. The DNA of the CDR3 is TGTGCCCGGTACAGCAGAGGGGACTATGGCTACACCTTC.

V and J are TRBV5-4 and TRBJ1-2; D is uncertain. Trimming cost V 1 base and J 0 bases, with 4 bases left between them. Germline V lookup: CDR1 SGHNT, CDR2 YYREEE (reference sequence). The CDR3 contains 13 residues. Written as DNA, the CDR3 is TGTGCCAGCAGCTTGCCAGCTAACTATGGCTACACCTTC. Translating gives CASSLPANYGYTF. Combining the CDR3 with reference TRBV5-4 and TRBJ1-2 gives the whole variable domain ETGVTQSPTHLIKTRGQQVTLRCSSQSGHNTVSWYQQALGQGPQFIFQYYREEENGRGNFPPRFSGLQFPNYSSELNVNALELDDSALYLCASSLPANYGYTFGSGTRLTVV.

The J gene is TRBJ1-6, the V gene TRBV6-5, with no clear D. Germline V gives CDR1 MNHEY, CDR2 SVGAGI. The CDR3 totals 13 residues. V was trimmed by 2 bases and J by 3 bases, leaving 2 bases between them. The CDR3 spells CASSYDYNSPLHF. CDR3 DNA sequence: TGTGCCAGCAGTTACGACTATAATTCACCCCTCCACTTT.

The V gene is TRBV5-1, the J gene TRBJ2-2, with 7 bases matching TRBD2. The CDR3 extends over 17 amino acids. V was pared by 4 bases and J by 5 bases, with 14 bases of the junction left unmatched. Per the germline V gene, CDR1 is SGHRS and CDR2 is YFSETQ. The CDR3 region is CASSIGDSGIGTGELFF. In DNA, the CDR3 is TGCGCCAGCAGCATTGGAGACAGCGGGATCGGGACCGGGGAGCTGTTTTTT.

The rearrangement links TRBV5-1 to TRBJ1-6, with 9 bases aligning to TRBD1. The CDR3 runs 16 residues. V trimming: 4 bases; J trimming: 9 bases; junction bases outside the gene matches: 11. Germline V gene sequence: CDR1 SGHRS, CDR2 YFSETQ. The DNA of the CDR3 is TGCGCCAGCAGCATGGCGGGACAGGGTAAGAGTTCACCCCTCCACTTT. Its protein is CASSMAGQGKSSPLHF.

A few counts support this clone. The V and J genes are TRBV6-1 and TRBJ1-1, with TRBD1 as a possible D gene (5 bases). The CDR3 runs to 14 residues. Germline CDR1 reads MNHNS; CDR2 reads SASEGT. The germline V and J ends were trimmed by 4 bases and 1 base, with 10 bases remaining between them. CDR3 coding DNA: TGTGCCAGCAGTGGCGGGGCTCCGAACACTGAAGCTTTCTTT. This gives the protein CASSGGAPNTEAFF.

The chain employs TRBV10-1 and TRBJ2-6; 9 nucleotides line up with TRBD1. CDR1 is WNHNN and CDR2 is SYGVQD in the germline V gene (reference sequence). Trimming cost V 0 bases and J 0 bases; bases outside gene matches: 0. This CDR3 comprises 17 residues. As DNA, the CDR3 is TGCGCCAGCAGTGAGTCGACAGGGGGCTCTGGGGCCAACGTCCTGACTTTC. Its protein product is CASSESTGGSGANVLTF.

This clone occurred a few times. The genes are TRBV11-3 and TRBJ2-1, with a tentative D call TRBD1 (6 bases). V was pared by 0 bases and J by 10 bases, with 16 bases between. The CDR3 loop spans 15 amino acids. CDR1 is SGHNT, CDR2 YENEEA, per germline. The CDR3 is CASSLDQQGINEQFF. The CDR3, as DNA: TGTGCCAGCAGCTTAGATCAACAGGGAATTAACGAGCAGTTCTTC.

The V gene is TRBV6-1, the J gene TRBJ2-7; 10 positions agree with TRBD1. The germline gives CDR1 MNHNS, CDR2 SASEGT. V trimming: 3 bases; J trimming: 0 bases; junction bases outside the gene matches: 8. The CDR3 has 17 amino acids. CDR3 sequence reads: CASSDPGQGIFSYEQYF. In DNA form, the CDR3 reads TGTGCCAGCAGTGATCCGGGACAGGGGATCTTCTCCTACGAGCAGTACTTC.

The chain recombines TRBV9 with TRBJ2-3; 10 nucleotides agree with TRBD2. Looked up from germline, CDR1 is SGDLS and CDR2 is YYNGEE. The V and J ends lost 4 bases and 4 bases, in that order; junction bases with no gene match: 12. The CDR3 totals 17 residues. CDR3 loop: CASSLSGLAGVADTQYF. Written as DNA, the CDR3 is TGTGCCAGCAGCCTCTCGGGCCTAGCGGGAGTCGCAGATACGCAGTATTTT.

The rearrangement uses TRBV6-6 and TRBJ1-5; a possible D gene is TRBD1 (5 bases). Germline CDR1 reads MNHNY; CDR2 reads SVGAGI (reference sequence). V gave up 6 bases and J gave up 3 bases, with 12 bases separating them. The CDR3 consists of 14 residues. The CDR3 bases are TGTGCCAGCAGACCTACAGGAGTCAATCAGCCCCAGCATTTT. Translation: CASRPTGVNQPQHF.